This TCR beta chain was sequenced during a study of response to subunit inactivated influenza vaccine. Germline lookup yields CDR1 MNHEY and CDR2 SMNVEV (reference sequence). Germline trimming cut 6 bases from V and 7 bases from J; bases unmatched to any gene: 8. This CDR3 has 14 residues. This clonotype was picked up a small number of times. TCRdb reanalysed the RT-PCR reads using MiXCR and keeps one entry per CDR3 protein. The sample includes about 540,000 distinct CDR3 sequences, around 21% of them seen just once. Another study also made use of these data, one on T cells expressing NK-cell markers. This second study notes: The cDNA for TCR beta came from 5'RACE template switching with UMIs. Seven donors tested HCMV-seropositive and one tested seronegative among the eight sequenced. Within several experiments, an anti-gamma-delta TCR antibody kept the sorting limited to alpha-beta TCR T cells. Dominant NKG2C+ clonotype frequencies of about 1.0-8% of CD8+ T cells were measured in over five donors. Also leading the CD3+CD56-NKG2C+ fraction in a handful of donors were these clonotypes.

The receptor's source is a man between 45 and 60 years old who received an inactivated influenza vaccine. Sequences were derived from CD4+ T cells sorted from PBMCs, sampled 11 to 12 days after vaccination. The chain uses TRBV27 and TRBJ2-2; the match to TRBD2 covers 7 bases. The CDR3 DNA reads TGTGCCAGCAGGGAAGCGGGAATGAACGGGGAGCTGTTTTTT. It yields the protein CASREAGMNGELFF.